This TCR beta chain was captured by sequencing in a study of CD8 T cells in ankylosing spondylitis. Study-wide findings and caveats: Ankylosing spondylitis blood appeared to carry a characteristic TCR beta motif of several highly homologous variants.

This clonotype occurred many times. The antigen remains undetermined. TCRdb passed the 5' RACE reads through MiXCR, listing each CDR3 protein once. The table records approximately 90,000 distinct CDR3 sequences, about 8.3% of them present only once. The sequenced sample was blood, either unsorted or a sorted T cell fraction (not recorded which). The receptor's source is a male donor with ankylosing spondylitis or in good health (not recorded which).

CDR3 loop: CSVDGGYQETQYF. The CDR3 region has the DNA TGCAGCGTTGATGGGGGGTACCAAGAGACCCAGTACTTC. The chain combines TRBV29-1 with TRBJ2-5; a possible D gene is TRBD2 (6 bases). The CDR3 runs to 13 residues. Trimming stripped 3 bases from V and 0 bases from J, with 8 bases between. Germline V lookup: CDR1 SQVTM, CDR2 ANQGSEA.